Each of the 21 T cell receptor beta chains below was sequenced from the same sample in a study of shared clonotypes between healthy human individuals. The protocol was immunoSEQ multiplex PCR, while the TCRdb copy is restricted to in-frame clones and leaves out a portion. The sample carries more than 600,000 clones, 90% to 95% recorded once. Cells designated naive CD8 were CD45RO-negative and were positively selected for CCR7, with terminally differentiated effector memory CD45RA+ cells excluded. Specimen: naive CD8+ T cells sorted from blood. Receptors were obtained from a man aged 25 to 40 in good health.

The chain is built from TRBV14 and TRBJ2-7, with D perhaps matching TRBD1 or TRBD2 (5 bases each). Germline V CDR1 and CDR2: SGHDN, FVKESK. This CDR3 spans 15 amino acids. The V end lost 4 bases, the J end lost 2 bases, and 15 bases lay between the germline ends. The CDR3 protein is CASSLFSGTTYEQYF. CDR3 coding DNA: TGTGCCAGCAGCCTATTCTCCGGGACGACCTACGAGCAGTACTTC.

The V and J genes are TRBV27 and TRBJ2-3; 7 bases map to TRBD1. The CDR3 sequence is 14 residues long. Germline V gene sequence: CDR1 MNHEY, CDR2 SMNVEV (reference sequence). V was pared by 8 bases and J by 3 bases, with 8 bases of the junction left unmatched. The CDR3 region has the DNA TGTGCCAGCGGTCCAGGGGGTAAGACAGATACGCAGTATTTT. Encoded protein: CASGPGGKTDTQYF.

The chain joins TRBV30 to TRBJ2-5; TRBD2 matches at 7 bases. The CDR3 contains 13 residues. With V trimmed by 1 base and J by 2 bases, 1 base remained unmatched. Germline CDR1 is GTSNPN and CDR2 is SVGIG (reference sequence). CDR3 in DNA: TGTGCCTGGAGTGGGACTAGTCAAGAGACCCAGTACTTC. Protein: CAWSGTSQETQYF.

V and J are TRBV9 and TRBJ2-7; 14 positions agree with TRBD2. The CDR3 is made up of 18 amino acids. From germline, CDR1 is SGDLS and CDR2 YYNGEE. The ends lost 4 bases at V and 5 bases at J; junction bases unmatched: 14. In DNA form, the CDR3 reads TGTGCCAGCAGCCCGGGACTAGCGGGAGATGGGTTCGGCGACGAGCAGTACTTC. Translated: CASSPGLAGDGFGDEQYF.

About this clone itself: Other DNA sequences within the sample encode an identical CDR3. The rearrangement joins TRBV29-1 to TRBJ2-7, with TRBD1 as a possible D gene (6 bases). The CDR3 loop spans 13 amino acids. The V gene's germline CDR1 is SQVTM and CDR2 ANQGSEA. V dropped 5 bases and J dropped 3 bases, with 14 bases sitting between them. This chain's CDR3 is CSVRGQGSYEQYF. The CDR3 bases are TGCAGCGTTCGGGGCCAGGGGAGCTACGAGCAGTACTTC.

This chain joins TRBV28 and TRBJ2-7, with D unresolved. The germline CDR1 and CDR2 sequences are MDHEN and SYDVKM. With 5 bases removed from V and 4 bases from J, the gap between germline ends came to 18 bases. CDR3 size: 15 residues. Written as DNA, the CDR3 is TGTGCCAGCAGTCCCCCTCTCCATGCTTATTACGAGCAGTACTTC. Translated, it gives CASSPPLHAYYEQYF.

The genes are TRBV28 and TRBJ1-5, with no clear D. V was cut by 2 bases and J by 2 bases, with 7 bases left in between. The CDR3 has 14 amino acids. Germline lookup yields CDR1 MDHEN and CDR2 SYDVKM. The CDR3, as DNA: TGTGCCAGCAGTTTAATATGGGGCAATCAGCCCCAGCATTTT. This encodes CASSLIWGNQPQHF.

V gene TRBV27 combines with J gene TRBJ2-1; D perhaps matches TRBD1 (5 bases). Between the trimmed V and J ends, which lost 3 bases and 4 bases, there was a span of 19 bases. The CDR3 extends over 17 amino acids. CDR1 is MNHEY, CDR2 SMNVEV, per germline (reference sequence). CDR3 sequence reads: CASSFGSGPLIYNEQFF. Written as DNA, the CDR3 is TGTGCCAGCAGTTTTGGGTCAGGGCCCTTGATTTACAATGAGCAGTTCTTC.

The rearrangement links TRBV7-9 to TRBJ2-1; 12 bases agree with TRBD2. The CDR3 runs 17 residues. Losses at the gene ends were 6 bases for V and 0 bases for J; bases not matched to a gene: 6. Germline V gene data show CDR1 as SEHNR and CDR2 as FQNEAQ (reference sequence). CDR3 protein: CASRGLAGPPSYNEQFF. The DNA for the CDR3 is TGTGCCAGCAGAGGACTAGCGGGACCCCCCTCCTACAATGAGCAGTTCTTC.

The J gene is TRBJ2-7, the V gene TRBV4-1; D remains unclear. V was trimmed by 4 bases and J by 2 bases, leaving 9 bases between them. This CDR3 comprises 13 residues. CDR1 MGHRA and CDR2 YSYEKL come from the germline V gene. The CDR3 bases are TGCGCCAGCAGCCCCACAGTAACCTACGAGCAGTACTTC. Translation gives CASSPTVTYEQYF.

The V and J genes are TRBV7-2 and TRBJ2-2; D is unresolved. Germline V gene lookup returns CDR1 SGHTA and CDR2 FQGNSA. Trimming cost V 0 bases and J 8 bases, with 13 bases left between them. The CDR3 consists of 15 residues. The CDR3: CASSLAEGSGGELFF. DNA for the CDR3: TGTGCCAGCAGCTTAGCAGAAGGCTCAGGTGGGGAGCTGTTTTTT.

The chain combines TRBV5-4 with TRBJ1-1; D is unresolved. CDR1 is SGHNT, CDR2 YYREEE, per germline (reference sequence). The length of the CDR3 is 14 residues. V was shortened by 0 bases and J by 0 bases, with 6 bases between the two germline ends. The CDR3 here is CASSLGAVNTEAFF. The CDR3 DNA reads TGTGCCAGCAGCTTGGGGGCGGTGAACACTGAAGCTTTCTTT.

CDR3 bases: TGTGCCAGCAGGTCCGGGGACTGGAACGGGACCCAGTACTTC. The encoded protein is CASRSGDWNGTQYF. This rearrangement joins TRBV6-1 to TRBJ2-5; D might be TRBD2 (6 bases). CDR3 length equals 14 residues. Germline CDR1 MNHNS, CDR2 SASEGT. Between the trimmed V and J ends, which lost 6 bases and 7 bases, there was a span of 18 bases.

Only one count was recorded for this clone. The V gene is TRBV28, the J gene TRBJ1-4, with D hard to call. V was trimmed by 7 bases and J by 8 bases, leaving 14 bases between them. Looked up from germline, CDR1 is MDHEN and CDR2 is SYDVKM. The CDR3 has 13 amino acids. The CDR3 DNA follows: TGTGCCAGCAAGGGCGAGGTTCGGGAAAAACTGTTTTTT. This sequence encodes CASKGEVREKLFF.

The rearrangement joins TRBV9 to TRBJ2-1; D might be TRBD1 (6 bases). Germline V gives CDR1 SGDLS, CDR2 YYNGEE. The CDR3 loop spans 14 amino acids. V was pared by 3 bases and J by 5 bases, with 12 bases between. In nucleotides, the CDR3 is TGTGCCAGCAGCGCATACGCAGGGGACAATGAGCAGTTCTTC. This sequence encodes CASSAYAGDNEQFF.

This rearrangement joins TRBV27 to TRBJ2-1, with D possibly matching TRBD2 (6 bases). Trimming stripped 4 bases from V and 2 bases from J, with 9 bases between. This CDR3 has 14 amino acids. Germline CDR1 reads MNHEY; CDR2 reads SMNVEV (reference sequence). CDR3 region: CASSWGLTYNEQFF. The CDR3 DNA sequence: TGTGCCAGCAGTTGGGGACTGACCTACAATGAGCAGTTCTTC.

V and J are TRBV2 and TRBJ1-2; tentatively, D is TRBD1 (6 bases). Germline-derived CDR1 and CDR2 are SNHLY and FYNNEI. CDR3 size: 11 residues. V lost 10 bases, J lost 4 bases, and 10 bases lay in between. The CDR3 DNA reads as TGTGCCACTCCGGACAGCTATGGCTACACCTTC. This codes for CATPDSYGYTF.

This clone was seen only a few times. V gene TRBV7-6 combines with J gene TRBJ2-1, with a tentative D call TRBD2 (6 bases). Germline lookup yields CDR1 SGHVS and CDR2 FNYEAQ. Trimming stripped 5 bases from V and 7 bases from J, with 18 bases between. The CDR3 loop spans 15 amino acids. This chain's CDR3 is CASSPDTSFMNEQFF. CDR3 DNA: TGTGCCAGCAGCCCAGATACTAGCTTTATGAATGAGCAGTTCTTC.

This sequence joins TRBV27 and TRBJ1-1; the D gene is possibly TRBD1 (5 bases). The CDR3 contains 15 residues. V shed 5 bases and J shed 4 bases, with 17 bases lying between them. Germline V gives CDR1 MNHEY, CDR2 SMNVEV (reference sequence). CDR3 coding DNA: TGTGCCAGCAGTCCCAATACCCAGGGTGTCACTGAAGCTTTCTTT. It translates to CASSPNTQGVTEAFF.

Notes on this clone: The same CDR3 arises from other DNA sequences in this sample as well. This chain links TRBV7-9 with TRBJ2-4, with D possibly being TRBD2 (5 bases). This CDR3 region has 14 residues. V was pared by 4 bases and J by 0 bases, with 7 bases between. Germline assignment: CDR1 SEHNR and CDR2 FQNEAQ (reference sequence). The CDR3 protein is CASSSGLAKNIQYF. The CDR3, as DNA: TGTGCCAGCAGCTCTGGACTAGCCAAAAACATTCAGTACTTC.

CDR3 in DNA: TGTGCCACCAGCAGAGAGGCGGGGAGGGCCGACAATCAGCCCCAGCATTTT. Amino acids: CATSREAGRADNQPQHF. V and J are TRBV15 and TRBJ1-5, with D uncertain. Germline V gene data show CDR1 as LNHNV and CDR2 as YYDKDF (reference sequence). Trimming took off 0 bases at V and 3 bases at J, with 15 bases between the two ends. The CDR3 is made up of 17 amino acids.